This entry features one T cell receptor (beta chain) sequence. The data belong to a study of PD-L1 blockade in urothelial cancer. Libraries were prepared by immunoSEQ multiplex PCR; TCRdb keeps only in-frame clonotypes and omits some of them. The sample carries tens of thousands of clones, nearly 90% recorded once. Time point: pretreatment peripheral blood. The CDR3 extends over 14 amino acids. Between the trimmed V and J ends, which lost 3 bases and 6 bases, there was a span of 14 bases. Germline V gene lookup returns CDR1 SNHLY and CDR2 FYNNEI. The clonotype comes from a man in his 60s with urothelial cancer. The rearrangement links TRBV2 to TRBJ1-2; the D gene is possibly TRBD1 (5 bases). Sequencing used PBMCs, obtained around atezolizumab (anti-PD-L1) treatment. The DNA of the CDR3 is TGTGCCAGCAGTGAGGGATTAGGGGTCAATGGCTACACCTTC. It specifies CASSEGLGVNGYTF.